This T cell receptor beta chain was sequenced in a study of shared clonotypes between healthy human individuals (dated by TCRdb to about 2020). Looking at the study overall: The cohort comprised two women and three men aged 18 to 49 years. For each donor, CD4 naive and CD4 memory were each given three plates, CD8 naive was given two plates, and CD8 memory was given one plate. To estimate repertoire size and how much clonotype sharing occurs between individuals, the study deeply sequenced the blood TCR repertoires of several healthy adults. Each donor's leukapheresis produced roughly between roughly 0.85 and 10 billion PBMCs. Libraries were prepared and TCR repertoires were sequenced by different laboratories using diverse techniques, in order to increase sequencing depth and limit assay-specific biases.

TCR CDR3 regions were amplified from genomic DNA by multiplex PCR using the deep immunoSEQ assay. Extracted genomic DNA from each cell subset was spread evenly across all wells of several immunoSEQ 96-well plates, with each plate serving as a replicate. Each replicate PCR for sorted subsets received about 0.2 ug genomic DNA, equal to roughly 30,000 T cell genomes. Purified libraries were measured with a Qubit 3.0 fluorometer, size-checked on a Bioanalyzer 2100, and measured again with the KAPA Library Quantification kit. Every immunoSEQ 96-well plate was sequenced on a separate single-read 150-cycle Illumina NextSeq 550 flow cell. Per the original workflow: Because the immunoSEQ output held only junctional sequences and lacked quality scores, the filtering could not match the filtering applied to full-length reads. Sequences were annotated with PyIR, a Python wrapper for IgBLAST v1.9, and V/J genes and CDR3 were assigned using IMGT germline references. Any read was removed if the V/J assignment was weak (E-value above 1e-6), the CDR3 was missing, or the read contained stop codons, out-of-frame junctions, or ambiguous translated residues. A V3J clonotype was defined by an identical inferred V gene, J gene, and CDR3 amino acid sequence. To compute the percentage overlap between repertoires, the number of shared unique clonotypes was divided by the size of the smaller repertoire. Richness of each repertoire was evaluated using RTK rarefaction, the Chao1 estimator, and Recon v2.1 estimates of unobserved clonotypes. Generation probabilities were computed with OLGA for all TCRbeta clonotypes obtained by the gDNA method from a handful of donors. As stored in TCRdb, this immuneACCESS dataset retains in-frame rearrangements with V and J assigned. A fraction of the clones does not appear; measured against another copy, unresolved V genes explain less than half of the discrepancy, and the remainder lacks a known reason. V, J and clone size are those of that table, while D and trimming were read from the DNA. The sample yields 2 million to 2.5 million clones; approximately 93% were counted once. Approximately 0.37% of the sample is in the top ten clones.

Donors were healthy HIV-negative adults with no recently reported acute infections or vaccinations. Every donor was a Caucasian adult living in Nashville, Tennessee, USA. CD4+ T cells were enriched by magnetic negative selection, after which naive cells were positively selected on CD45RA and the negative fraction was taken as the memory subset. After blood collection by leukapheresis, PBMCs were isolated using Ficoll-Histopaque density gradient centrifugation and then cryopreserved in the vapor phase of liquid nitrogen. Analytical flow cytometry was used to check the purity and quantity of each magnetically sorted T cell population. From each sorted fraction, genomic DNA was isolated and quantified by UV absorbance on a Nanodrop 2000c. Paper-wide results and their limitations: When several donors were compared, the shared fraction of clonotypes was roughly 4.8% for naive CD4, less than 4% for naive CD8, about 2.4% for memory CD4, and less than 0.5% for memory CD8. Because the study included a small number of donors, the genetic and exposure-history diversity represented was limited. Incomplete sequencing was indicated by rarefaction of sorted-subset datasets, despite the large sequencing depth. Clonotypes shared by all four sorted-subset donors showed higher generation probabilities than non-shared clonotypes. Pairwise subsampling led to the expectation that sequencing depth would affect the degree of clonotype sharing among donors. Naive subsets generally had larger estimated clonotype richness than memory subsets did. Sampling was restricted to blood, and TCR repertoires in tissue are likely to differ from TCR repertoires in blood.

A word on this clone: Its antigen remains undetermined. No much larger clonotype is one base removed from it; base qualities were not supplied.

The CDR3 sequence holds 12 residues, the cysteine and phenylalanine included. The only DNA kept is the CDR3, 36 bases in frame from the first base. V lost 3 bases and J lost 3 bases; the stretch between them is 5 bases long. CDR1 and CDR2, looked up from the germline V gene (reference sequence), are LNHDA and SQIVND. The source material was naive CD4+ T cells from PBMCs. The cell subset or site label corresponds to: CD45RA+ positively selected. This receptor chain uses TRBV19 and TRBJ1-2; no D gene call is confident. The clonotype originates from a man between 18 and 29 years old in good health. Some clones in this sample may be carry-over from other donors' samples. The DNA sequence is as follows: TGTGCCAGTAGTATCGCCCACTATGGCTACACCTTC. Translation gives CASSIAHYGYTF.